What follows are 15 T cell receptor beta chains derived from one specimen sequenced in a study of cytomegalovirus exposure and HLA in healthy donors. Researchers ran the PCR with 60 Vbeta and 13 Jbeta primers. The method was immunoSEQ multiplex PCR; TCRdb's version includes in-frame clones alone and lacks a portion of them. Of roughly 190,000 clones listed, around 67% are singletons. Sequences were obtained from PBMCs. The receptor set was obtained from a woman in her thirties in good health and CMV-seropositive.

The CDR3, as DNA: TGTGCCAGCTTAACCCGTCCGACTATCGATACCTACGAGCAGTACTTC. This translates into CASLTRPTIDTYEQYF. The V call is TRBV18, the J call TRBJ2-7, with D perhaps matching TRBD2 (5 bases). The germline gives CDR1 KGHSH, CDR2 LQKENI. V lost 7 bases, J lost 2 bases, and 21 bases lay in between. This CDR3 has 16 amino acids.

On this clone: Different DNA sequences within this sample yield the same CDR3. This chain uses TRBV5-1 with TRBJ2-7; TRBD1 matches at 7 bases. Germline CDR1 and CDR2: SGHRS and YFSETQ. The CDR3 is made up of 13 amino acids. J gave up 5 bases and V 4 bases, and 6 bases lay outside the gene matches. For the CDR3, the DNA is TGCGCCAGCAGCCGTGACAGGGTCGACGAGCAGTACTTC. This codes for CASSRDRVDEQYF.

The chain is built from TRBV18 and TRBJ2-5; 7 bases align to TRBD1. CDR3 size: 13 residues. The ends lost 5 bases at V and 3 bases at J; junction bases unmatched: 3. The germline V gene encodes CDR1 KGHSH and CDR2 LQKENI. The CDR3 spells CASSFGQEETQYF. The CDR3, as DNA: TGTGCCAGCTCATTCGGACAGGAAGAGACCCAGTACTTC.

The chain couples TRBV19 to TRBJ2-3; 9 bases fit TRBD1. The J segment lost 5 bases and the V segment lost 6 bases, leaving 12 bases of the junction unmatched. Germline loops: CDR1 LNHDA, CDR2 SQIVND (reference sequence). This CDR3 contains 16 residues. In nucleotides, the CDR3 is TGTGCCAGTAGCGACCCAAGGGGACAGGGTAAAGATACGCAGTATTTT. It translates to CASSDPRGQGKDTQYF.

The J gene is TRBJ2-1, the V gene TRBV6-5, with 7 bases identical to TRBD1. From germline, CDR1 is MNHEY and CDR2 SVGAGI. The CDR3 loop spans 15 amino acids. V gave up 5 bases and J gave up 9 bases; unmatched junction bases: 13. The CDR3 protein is CASSITANRDSEQFF. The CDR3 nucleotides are TGTGCCAGCAGTATTACGGCGAACCGGGACAGTGAGCAGTTCTTC.

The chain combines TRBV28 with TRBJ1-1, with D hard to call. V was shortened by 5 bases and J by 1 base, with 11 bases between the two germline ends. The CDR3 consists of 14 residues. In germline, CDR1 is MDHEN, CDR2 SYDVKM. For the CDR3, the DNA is TGTGCCAGCAGTCGCGTCAAACCGAACACTGAAGCTTTCTTT. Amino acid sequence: CASSRVKPNTEAFF. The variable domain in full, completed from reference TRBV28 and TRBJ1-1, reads DVKVTQSSRYLVKRTGEKVFLECVQDMDHENMFWYRQDPGLGLRLIYFSYDVKMKEKGDIPEGYSVSREKKERFSLILESASTNQTSMYLCASSRVKPNTEAFFGQGTRLTVV.

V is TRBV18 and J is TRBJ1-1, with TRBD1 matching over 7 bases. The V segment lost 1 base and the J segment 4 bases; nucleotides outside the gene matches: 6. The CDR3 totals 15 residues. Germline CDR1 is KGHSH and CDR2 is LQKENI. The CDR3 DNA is TGTGCCAGCTCACCACGACAGGGAAGGAGCACTGAAGCTTTCTTT. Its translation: CASSPRQGRSTEAFF.

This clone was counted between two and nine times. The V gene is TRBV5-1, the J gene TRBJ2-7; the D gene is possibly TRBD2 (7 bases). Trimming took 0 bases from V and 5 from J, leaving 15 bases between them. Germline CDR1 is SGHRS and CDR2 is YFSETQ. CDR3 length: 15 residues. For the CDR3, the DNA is TGCGCCAGCAGCTTGGACCGGGGGGCACCCAACGAGCAGTACTTC. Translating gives CASSLDRGAPNEQYF.

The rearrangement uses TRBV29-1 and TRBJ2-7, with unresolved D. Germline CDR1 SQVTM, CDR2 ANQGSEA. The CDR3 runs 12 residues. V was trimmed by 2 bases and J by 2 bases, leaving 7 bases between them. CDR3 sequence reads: CSVEWQTYEQYF. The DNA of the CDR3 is TGCAGCGTTGAATGGCAGACCTACGAGCAGTACTTC.

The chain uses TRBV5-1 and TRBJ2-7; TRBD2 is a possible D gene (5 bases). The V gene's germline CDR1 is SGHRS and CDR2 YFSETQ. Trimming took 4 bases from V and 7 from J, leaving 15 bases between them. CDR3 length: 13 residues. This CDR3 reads CASSIGLVGEQYF. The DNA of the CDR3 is TGCGCCAGCAGCATCGGACTTGTCGGGGAGCAGTACTTC.

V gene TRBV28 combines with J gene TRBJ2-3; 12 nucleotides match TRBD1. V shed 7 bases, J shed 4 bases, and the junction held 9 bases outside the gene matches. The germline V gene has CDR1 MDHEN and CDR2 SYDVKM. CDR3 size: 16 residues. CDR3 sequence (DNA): TGTGCCAGCACCCCATGGGGACAGGGGGCGTCAGATACGCAGTATTTT. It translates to CASTPWGQGASDTQYF.

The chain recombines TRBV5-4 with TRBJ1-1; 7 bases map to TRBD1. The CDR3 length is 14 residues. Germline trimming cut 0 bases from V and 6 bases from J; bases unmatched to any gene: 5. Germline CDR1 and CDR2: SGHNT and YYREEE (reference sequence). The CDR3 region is CASSLVQGGAEAFF. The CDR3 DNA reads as TGTGCCAGCAGCTTGGTCCAGGGGGGCGCTGAAGCTTTCTTT. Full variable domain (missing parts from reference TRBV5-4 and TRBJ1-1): ETGVTQSPTHLIKTRGQQVTLRCSSQSGHNTVSWYQQALGQGPQFIFQYYREEENGRGNFPPRFSGLQFPNYSSELNVNALELDDSALYLCASSLVQGGAEAFFGQGTRLTVV.

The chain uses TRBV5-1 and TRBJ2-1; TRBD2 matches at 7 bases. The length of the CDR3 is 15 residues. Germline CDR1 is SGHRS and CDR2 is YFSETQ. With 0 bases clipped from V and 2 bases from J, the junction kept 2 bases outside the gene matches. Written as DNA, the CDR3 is TGCGCCAGCAGCTTGGAAGGACTAGCCTACAATGAGCAGTTCTTC. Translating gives CASSLEGLAYNEQFF.

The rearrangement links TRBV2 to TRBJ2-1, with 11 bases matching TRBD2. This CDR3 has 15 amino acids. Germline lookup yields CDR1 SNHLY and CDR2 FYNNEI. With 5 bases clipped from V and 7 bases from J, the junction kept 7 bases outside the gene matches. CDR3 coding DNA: TGTGCCAGCAGTCCGGGACTAGCGGTTTATAATGAGCAGTTCTTC. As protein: CASSPGLAVYNEQFF. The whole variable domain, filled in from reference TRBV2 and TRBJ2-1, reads EPEVTQTPSHQVTQMGQEVILRCVPISNHLYFYWYRQILGQKVEFLVSFYNNEISEKSEIFDDQFSVERPDGSNFTLKIRSTKLEDSAMYFCASSPGLAVYNEQFFGPGTRLTVL.

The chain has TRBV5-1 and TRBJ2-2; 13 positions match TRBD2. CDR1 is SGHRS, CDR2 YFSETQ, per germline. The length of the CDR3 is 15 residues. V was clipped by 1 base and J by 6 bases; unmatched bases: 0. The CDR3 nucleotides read TGCGCCAGCAGCTTGACTAGCGGGAGGGCCGGGGAGCTGTTTTTT. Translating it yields CASSLTSGRAGELFF.